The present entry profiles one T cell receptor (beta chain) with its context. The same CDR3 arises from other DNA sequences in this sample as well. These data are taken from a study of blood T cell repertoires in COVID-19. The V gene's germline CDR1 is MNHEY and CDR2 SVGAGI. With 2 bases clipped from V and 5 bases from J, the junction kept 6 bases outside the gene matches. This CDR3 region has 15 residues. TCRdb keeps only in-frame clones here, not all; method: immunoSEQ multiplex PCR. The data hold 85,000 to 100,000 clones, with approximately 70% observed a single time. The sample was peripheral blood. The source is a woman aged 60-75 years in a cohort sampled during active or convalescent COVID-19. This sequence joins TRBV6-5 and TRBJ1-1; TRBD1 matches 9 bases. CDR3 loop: CASSYSGQGKTEAFF. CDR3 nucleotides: TGTGCCAGCAGTTACAGCGGACAGGGGAAGACTGAAGCTTTCTTT.